A single sample gave rise to the 25 T cell receptor beta chains below, sequenced in a study of blood T cell repertoires in COVID-19. Profiled with immunoSEQ multiplex PCR; TCRdb holds only in-frame clones, not every one. Altogether about 170,000 clones are present, 75% to 90% being singletons, with the ten largest covering less than 3.5%. The sample comprised peripheral blood. Source of these receptors: a human donor with acute or convalescent COVID-19. The donor label of this sample is uncertain.

The sample holds one count of this clone. This chain joins TRBV9 and TRBJ1-4; D is ambiguous. There are 17 residues in the CDR3. Germline V gives CDR1 SGDLS, CDR2 YYNGEE. Trimming pared 0 bases from V and 0 bases from J, leaving 12 bases between. CDR3 protein: CASSVGTGFPTNEKLFF. DNA of the CDR3: TGTGCCAGCAGCGTAGGGACGGGGTTCCCAACTAATGAAAAACTGTTTTTT. The full variable domain, its missing parts supplied by reference TRBV9 and TRBJ1-4, is DSGVTQTPKHLITATGQRVTLRCSPRSGDLSVYWYQQSLDQGLQFLIQYYNGEERAKGNILERFSAQQFPDLHSELNLSSLELGDSALYFCASSVGTGFPTNEKLFFGSGTQLSVL.

The chain uses TRBV10-2 and TRBJ2-7; TRBD2 aligns across 9 bases. The V gene end was trimmed by 8 bases and the J gene end by 0 bases; junction bases not matched to a gene: 11. The V gene's germline CDR1 is WSHSY and CDR2 SAAADI. The CDR3 is made up of 16 amino acids. CDR3 coding DNA: TGCGCCAGCCGTAGTTCAAGCGGGGGGCGCTCCTACGAGCAGTACTTC. Its translation: CASRSSSGGRSYEQYF.

The chain links TRBV11-2 to TRBJ1-3, with a weak D call TRBD1 (5 bases). Germline V gives CDR1 SGHAT, CDR2 FQNNGV. V lost 2 bases, J lost 4 bases, and 12 bases lay in between. The CDR3 is 15 amino acids. In DNA form, the CDR3 reads TGTGCCAGCAGCTTATCCCAGGGCGGAGGAAACACCATATATTTT. Translation: CASSLSQGGGNTIYF.

The rearrangement uses TRBV11-3 and TRBJ1-6, with no clear D. Germline CDR1 and CDR2: SGHNT and YENEEA. This CDR3 spans 15 amino acids. The V end lost 8 bases, the J end lost 4 bases, and 15 bases lay between the germline ends. This CDR3 reads CASRRGLGYNSPLHF. The CDR3 region has the DNA TGTGCCAGCCGACGGGGTCTAGGTTATAATTCACCCCTCCACTTT.

This chain links TRBV11-2 with TRBJ1-1; 7 bases are a match to TRBD1. The V gene's germline CDR1 is SGHAT and CDR2 FQNNGV. Trimming cost V 5 bases and J 2 bases; bases outside gene matches: 5. This CDR3 has 14 amino acids. CDR3 in DNA: TGTGCCAGCAGCCGGGGACAGCAAAACACTGAAGCTTTCTTT. It is translated as CASSRGQQNTEAFF.

V gene TRBV10-3 combines with J gene TRBJ1-2; TRBD1 might be the D (6 bases). The ends were cut back, 7 bases at V and 4 bases at J, with 22 bases in the middle. Germline loops: CDR1 ENHRY, CDR2 SYGVKD. The CDR3 loop spans 16 amino acids. CDR3 DNA sequence: TGTGCCATCACTCCCGCTGGCGGCAGGGGAACCTATGGCTACACCTTC. This sequence encodes CAITPAGGRGTYGYTF.

This chain links TRBV18 with TRBJ1-1; D possibly corresponds to TRBD1 (6 bases). This CDR3 contains 16 residues. The germline V and J ends were trimmed by 0 bases and 4 bases, with 15 bases remaining between them. CDR1 is KGHSH, CDR2 LQKENI, per germline. The CDR3 reads CASSPPTGISTTEAFF. The CDR3 bases are TGTGCCAGCTCACCACCAACAGGGATCAGTACCACTGAAGCTTTCTTT.

This chain connects TRBV5-4 to TRBJ2-1, with 10 bases lining up with TRBD1. CDR1 and CDR2 (germline): SGHNT, YYREEE (reference sequence). The CDR3 extends over 17 amino acids. The junction had 10 bases not matched to a gene; V was cut back by 3 bases and J by 4 bases. The CDR3 nucleotides are TGTGCCAGCAGCTCGCCATTCCGGGACAGGGGATACAATGAGCAGTTCTTC. This encodes CASSSPFRDRGYNEQFF.

The chain employs TRBV7-8 and TRBJ2-2; D is undetermined. Trimming left V 8 bases short and J 1 base short, with 11 bases between. This CDR3 has 14 amino acids. CDR1 and CDR2 from the germline V gene are SGHVS and FQNEAQ. The CDR3 bases are TGTGCCAGCCCTCCTTCAGAGAACACCGGGGAGCTGTTTTTT. The encoded protein is CASPPSENTGELFF. Based on the CDR3 plus reference TRBV7-8 and TRBJ2-2, the full variable domain is GAGVSQSPRYKVAKRGQDVALRCDPISGHVSLFWYQQALGQGPEFLTYFQNEAQLDKSGLPSDRFFAERPEGSVSTLKIQRTQQEDSAVYLCASPPSENTGELFFGEGSRLTVL.

The chain recombines TRBV9 with TRBJ1-6; 8 bases are a match to TRBD1. The CDR3 runs to 15 residues. Trimming at V came to 1 base and at J to 5 bases, leaving 2 bases not matched to a gene. CDR1 is SGDLS, CDR2 YYNGEE, per germline. This CDR3 is CASSVQGADNSPLHF. DNA of the CDR3: TGTGCCAGCAGCGTACAGGGGGCTGATAATTCACCCCTCCACTTT.

This clone turned up a few times. V gene TRBV28 combines with J gene TRBJ2-3, with TRBD2 matching 13 bases. V trimming: 3 bases; J trimming: 5 bases; junction bases outside the gene matches: 8. This CDR3 spans 17 amino acids. The V gene's germline CDR1 is MDHEN and CDR2 SYDVKM. The DNA for the CDR3 is TGTGCCAGCAGTTTTACTCCACTAGCGGGGGGGATAGATACGCAGTATTTT. Protein product: CASSFTPLAGGIDTQYF.

The rearrangement links TRBV5-1 to TRBJ1-3; 7 nucleotides align to TRBD1. The CDR3 loop spans 16 amino acids. Trimming removed 4 bases from V and 0 bases from J; junction bases left unmatched: 7. Per the germline V gene, CDR1 is SGHRS and CDR2 is YFSETQ. The CDR3 nucleotides read TGCGCCAGCAGCGACCCGGGACAGAACTCTGGAAACACCATATATTTT. It is translated as CASSDPGQNSGNTIYF. The full variable domain, with the rest looked up from reference TRBV5-1 and TRBJ1-3, is KAGVTQTPRYLIKTRGQQVTLSCSPISGHRSVSWYQQTPGQGLQFLFEYFSETQRNKGNFPGRFSGRQFSNSRSEMNVSTLELGDSALYLCASSDPGQNSGNTIYFGEGSWLTVV.

The CDR3 protein is CASSQGLNWGQGRHGYGYTF. The CDR3 DNA reads TGTGCCAGCAGCCAAGGACTGAATTGGGGACAGGGACGCCACGGCTATGGCTACACCTTC. The V gene is TRBV4-2, the J gene TRBJ1-2; 9 bases align to TRBD1. V shed 1 base, J shed 4 bases, and the junction held 19 bases outside the gene matches. The CDR3 is 20 amino acids. Germline V gene data show CDR1 as LGHNA and CDR2 as YNFKEQ.

The DNA for the CDR3 is TGCGCCAGCACCCGAGAGGACTCCTATAATTCACCCCTCCACTTT. Translating it yields CASTREDSYNSPLHF. The chain is built from TRBV5-1 and TRBJ1-6; D unresolved. CDR1 and CDR2 (germline): SGHRS, YFSETQ. Trimming removed 6 bases from V and 0 bases from J, with 10 bases in between. This CDR3 region has 15 residues. Variable domain in full (rest from reference TRBV5-1 and TRBJ1-6): KAGVTQTPRYLIKTRGQQVTLSCSPISGHRSVSWYQQTPGQGLQFLFEYFSETQRNKGNFPGRFSGRQFSNSRSEMNVSTLELGDSALYLCASTREDSYNSPLHFGNGTRLTVT.

This chain connects TRBV7-8 to TRBJ1-1; TRBD1 aligns across 7 bases. Germline CDR1 SGHVS, CDR2 FQNEAQ. Losses at the gene ends were 5 bases for V and 3 bases for J; bases not matched to a gene: 9. The CDR3 has 15 amino acids. The DNA of the CDR3 is TGTGCCAGCAGCGACGGAGGCAGGGGGGACACTGAAGCTTTCTTT. Protein product: CASSDGGRGDTEAFF.

The rearrangement links TRBV7-2 to TRBJ2-5, with TRBD2 as a possible D gene (7 bases). Trimming removed 2 bases at V and 5 bases at J, with 18 bases between. This CDR3 is 16 amino acids long. The germline gives CDR1 SGHTA, CDR2 FQGNSA. CDR3 in amino acids: CASSLSRGAFRETQYF. Here the CDR3 DNA reads TGTGCCAGCAGCTTAAGTCGGGGGGCTTTCCGGGAGACCCAGTACTTC.

This sequence joins TRBV6-5 and TRBJ1-6, with a tentative D call TRBD1 (6 bases). The V gene's germline CDR1 is MNHEY and CDR2 SVGAGI. The CDR3 contains 16 residues. V lost 4 bases to trimming and J lost 5 bases, with 15 bases between them. The CDR3 spells CASSLLRGFNNSPLHF. CDR3 DNA sequence: TGTGCCAGCAGTTTACTCAGGGGTTTTAATAATTCACCCCTCCACTTT.

V and J are TRBV6-5 and TRBJ1-5, with 8 bases matching TRBD1. The ends lost 7 bases at V and 8 bases at J; junction bases unmatched: 7. This CDR3 has 13 amino acids. Germline CDR1 and CDR2: MNHEY and SVGAGI. The DNA for the CDR3 is TGTGCCAGCACCCCAGGGGGCGTGGAGCCCCAGCATTTT. Residues: CASTPGGVEPQHF.

The rearrangement links TRBV2 to TRBJ1-4, with D possibly TRBD1 on 5 matching bases. The CDR3 length is 13 residues. Trimming left V 6 bases short and J 4 bases short, with 9 bases between. Germline V gives CDR1 SNHLY, CDR2 FYNNEI. CDR3 DNA sequence: TGTGCCAGCAGCAGGGTAATTAATGAAAAACTGTTTTTT. This sequence encodes CASSRVINEKLFF.

This clone was seen a handful of times. The chain couples TRBV7-2 to TRBJ2-7, with 8 bases fitting TRBD1. Losses at the gene ends were 1 base for V and 4 bases for J; bases not matched to a gene: 3. The germline CDR1 and CDR2 sequences are SGHTA and FQGNSA. The length of the CDR3 is 14 residues. Written as DNA, the CDR3 is TGTGCCAGCAGCTTAGGGACAGGGTTTTACGAGCAGTACTTC. This codes for CASSLGTGFYEQYF.

The chain links TRBV6-4 to TRBJ2-1, with 10 bases lining up with TRBD2. CDR3 size: 15 residues. V shed 8 bases and J 11 bases; nucleotides not matched to a gene: 15. Per the germline V gene, CDR1 is MRHNA and CDR2 is SNTAGT. CDR3 nucleotide sequence: TGTGCCAGCTCGGTAGTTTTGGCTAGCGGGGGAAAGCAGTTCTTC. It translates to CASSVVLASGGKQFF.

J is TRBJ1-4 and V is TRBV5-4, with D maybe TRBD1 (5 bases). This CDR3 has 16 residues. Germline V CDR1 and CDR2: SGHNT, YYREEE (reference sequence). V was clipped by 4 bases and J by 2 bases, with 15 bases between them. The CDR3 coding sequence is TGTGCCAGCAGCGGGGGGGTAGTGGAGACTAATGAAAAACTGTTTTTT. This sequence encodes CASSGGVVETNEKLFF.

This chain connects TRBV6-4 to TRBJ2-3; 9 nucleotides match TRBD2. Germline CDR1 is MRHNA and CDR2 is SNTAGT. Trimming removed 7 bases from V and 4 bases from J; junction bases left unmatched: 6. This CDR3 spans 14 amino acids. The CDR3 here is CASKGGGAADTQYF. DNA for the CDR3: TGTGCCAGCAAGGGCGGGGGGGCCGCAGATACGCAGTATTTT.

This clone has a handful of counts. The J gene is TRBJ1-2, the V gene TRBV14; tentatively, D is TRBD1 (6 bases). The CDR3 loop spans 15 amino acids. Germline-derived CDR1 and CDR2 are SGHDN and FVKESK. Trimming stripped 1 base from V and 4 bases from J, with 13 bases between. CDR3 bases: TGTGCCAGCAGCCAAGGGTGGGGGCCGGGCTATGGCTACACCTTC. The encoded protein is CASSQGWGPGYGYTF.

CDR3 coding DNA: TGCGCCAGCAGCCAAGATCGGGGACAGCATCAGCCCCAGCATTTT. It is translated as CASSQDRGQHQPQHF. The chain links TRBV4-3 to TRBJ1-5, with TRBD1 matching 7 bases. The CDR3 has 15 residues. The germline CDR1 and CDR2 sequences are LGHNA and YSLEER. The V gene end was trimmed by 0 bases and the J gene end by 5 bases; junction bases not matched to a gene: 4.